The clone carrying this T cell receptor (beta chain) turned up a few times. V gave up 3 bases and J gave up 4 bases; unmatched junction bases: 12. In germline, CDR1 is SGDLS, CDR2 YYNGEE. This CDR3 spans 18 amino acids. TCRdb keeps only in-frame clones here, not all; method: immunoSEQ multiplex PCR. The sample carries around 160,000 clones, roughly four fifths recorded once. This sample was included in a study of blood T cell repertoires in COVID-19. Sequenced input: peripheral blood. The TCR originated in a human donor in a cohort sampled during active COVID-19. The chain combines TRBV9 with TRBJ2-1, with TRBD2 identical over 11 bases. DNA for the CDR3: TGTGCCAGCAGCGCTGCTCTAGCGGGGGGTAGAGGTTACAATGAGCAGTTCTTC. It codes for CASSAALAGGRGYNEQFF.